This T cell receptor (beta chain) is from a study of blood T cell repertoires in COVID-19. With 7 bases clipped from V and 7 bases from J, the junction kept 9 bases outside the gene matches. Germline loops: CDR1 LNHDA, CDR2 SQIVND (reference sequence). The CDR3 runs 13 residues. Assay used: immunoSEQ multiplex PCR; TCRdb lists only in-frame clones, some missing. The sample lists some 140,000 clones, around 80% occurring once. The clonotype comes from a human donor in a cohort sampled during active COVID-19. The sequenced sample consisted of peripheral blood. V and J are TRBV19 and TRBJ2-7; 8 bases agree with TRBD1. In DNA, the CDR3 is TGTGCCAGTACCATCGGACAGGGTAGGGAGCAGTACTTC. Amino acid sequence: CASTIGQGREQYF.